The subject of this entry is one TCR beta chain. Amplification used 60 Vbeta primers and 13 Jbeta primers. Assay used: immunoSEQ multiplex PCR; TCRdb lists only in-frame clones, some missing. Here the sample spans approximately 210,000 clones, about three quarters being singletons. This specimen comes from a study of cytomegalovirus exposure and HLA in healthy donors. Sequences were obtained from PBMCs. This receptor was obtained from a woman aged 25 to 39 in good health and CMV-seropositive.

The DNA of the CDR3 is TGTGCCAGCAGTCTCGACTGGAAAGAGACCCAGTACTTC. It encodes CASSLDWKETQYF. The chain recombines TRBV6-4 with TRBJ2-5; D is ambiguous. The germline CDR1 and CDR2 sequences are MRHNA and SNTAGT. V lost 5 bases to trimming and J lost 3 bases, with 10 bases between them. The CDR3 has 13 amino acids.